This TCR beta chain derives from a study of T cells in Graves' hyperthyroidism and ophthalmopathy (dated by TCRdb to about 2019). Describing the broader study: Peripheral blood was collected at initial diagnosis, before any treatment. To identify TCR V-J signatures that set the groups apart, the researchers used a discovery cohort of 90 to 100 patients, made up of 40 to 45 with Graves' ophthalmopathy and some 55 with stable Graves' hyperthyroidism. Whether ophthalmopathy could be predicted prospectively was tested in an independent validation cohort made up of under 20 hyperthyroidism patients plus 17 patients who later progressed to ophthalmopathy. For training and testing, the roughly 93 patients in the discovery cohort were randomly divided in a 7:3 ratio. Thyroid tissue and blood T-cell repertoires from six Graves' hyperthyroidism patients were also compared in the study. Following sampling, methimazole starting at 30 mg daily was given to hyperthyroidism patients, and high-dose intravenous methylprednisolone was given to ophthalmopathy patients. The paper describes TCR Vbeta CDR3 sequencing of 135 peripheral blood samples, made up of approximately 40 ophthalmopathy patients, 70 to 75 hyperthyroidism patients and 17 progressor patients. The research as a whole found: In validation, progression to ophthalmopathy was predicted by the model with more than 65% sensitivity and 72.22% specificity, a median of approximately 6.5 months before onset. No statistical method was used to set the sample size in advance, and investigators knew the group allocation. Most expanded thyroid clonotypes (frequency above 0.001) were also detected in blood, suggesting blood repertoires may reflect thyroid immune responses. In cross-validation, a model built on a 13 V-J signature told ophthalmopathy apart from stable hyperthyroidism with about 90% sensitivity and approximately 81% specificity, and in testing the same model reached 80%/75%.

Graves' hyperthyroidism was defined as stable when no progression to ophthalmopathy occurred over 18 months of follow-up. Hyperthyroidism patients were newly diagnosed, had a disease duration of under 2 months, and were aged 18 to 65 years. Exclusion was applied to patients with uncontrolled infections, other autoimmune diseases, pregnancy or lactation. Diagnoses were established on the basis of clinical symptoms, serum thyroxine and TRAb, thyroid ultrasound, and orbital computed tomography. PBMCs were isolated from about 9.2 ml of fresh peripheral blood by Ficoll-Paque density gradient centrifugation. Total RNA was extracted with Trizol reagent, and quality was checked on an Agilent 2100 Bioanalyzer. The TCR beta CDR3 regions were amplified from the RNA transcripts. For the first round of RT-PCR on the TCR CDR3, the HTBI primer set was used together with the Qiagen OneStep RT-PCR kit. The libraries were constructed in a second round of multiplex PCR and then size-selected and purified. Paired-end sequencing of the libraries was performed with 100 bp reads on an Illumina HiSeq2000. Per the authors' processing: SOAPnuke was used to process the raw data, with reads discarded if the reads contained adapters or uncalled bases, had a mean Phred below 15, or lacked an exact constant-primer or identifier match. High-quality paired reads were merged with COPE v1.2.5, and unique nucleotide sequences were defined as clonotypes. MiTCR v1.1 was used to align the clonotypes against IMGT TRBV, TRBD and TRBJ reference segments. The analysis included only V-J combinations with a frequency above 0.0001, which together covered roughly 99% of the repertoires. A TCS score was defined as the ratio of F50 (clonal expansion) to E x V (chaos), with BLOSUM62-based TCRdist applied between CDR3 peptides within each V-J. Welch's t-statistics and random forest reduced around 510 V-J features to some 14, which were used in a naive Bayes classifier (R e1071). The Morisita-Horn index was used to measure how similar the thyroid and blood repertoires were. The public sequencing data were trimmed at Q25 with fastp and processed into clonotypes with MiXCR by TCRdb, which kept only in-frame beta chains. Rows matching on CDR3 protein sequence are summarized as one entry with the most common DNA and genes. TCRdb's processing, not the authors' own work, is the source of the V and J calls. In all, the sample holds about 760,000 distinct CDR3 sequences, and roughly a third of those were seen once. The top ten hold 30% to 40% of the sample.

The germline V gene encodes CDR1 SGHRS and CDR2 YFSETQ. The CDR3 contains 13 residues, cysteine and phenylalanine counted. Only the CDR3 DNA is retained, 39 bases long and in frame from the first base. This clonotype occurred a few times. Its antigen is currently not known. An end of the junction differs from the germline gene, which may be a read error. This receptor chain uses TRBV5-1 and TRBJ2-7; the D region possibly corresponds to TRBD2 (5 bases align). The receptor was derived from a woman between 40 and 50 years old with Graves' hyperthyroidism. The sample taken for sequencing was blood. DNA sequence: TGTGCCAGCAGCTCCGAGGGTGGCTACGAGCAGTACTTC. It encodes CASSSEGGYEQYF.